The 19 T cell receptor beta chains listed next were all sequenced from one sample in a study of radiotherapy plus CTLA-4 blockade in lung cancer. Some clones are missing from TCRdb's copy, which holds only in-frame ones; the method was immunoSEQ multiplex PCR. The table has around 100,000 clones, 81% seen once; the top ten hold about 3.3%. The sample in question was peripheral blood, obtained from a patient treated with radiotherapy plus ipilimumab. These receptors all come from a human donor with non-small cell lung cancer that progressed on radiotherapy plus ipilimumab. Some clones in this sample may be carry-over from other donors' samples.

This clone was observed a few times. The chain joins TRBV19 to TRBJ2-5; a weak D match, TRBD1 (5 bases). Germline CDR1 and CDR2: LNHDA and SQIVND (reference sequence). The CDR3 totals 15 residues. Trimming took off 1 base at V and 5 bases at J, with 14 bases between the two ends. DNA for the CDR3: TGTGCCAGTAGTATAGGGGGCAGGGCCAGGGAGACCCAGTACTTC. Protein sequence: CASSIGGRARETQYF. Using reference TRBV19 and TRBJ2-5 for the parts outside the CDR3, the full variable domain is DGGITQSPKYLFRKEGQNVTLSCEQNLNHDAMYWYRQDPGQGLRLIYYSQIVNDFQKGDIAEGYSVSREKKESFPLTVTSAQKNPTAFYLCASSIGGRARETQYFGPGTRLLVL.

V is TRBV7-3 and J is TRBJ2-2; TRBD2 might be the D (5 bases). The CDR3 length is 15 residues. Germline V gene lookup returns CDR1 SGHTA and CDR2 FQGTGA. V was clipped by 5 bases and J by 4 bases, with 14 bases between them. DNA for the CDR3: TGTGCCAGCAGCCCTAGCTTAGGGCGCACCGGGGAGCTGTTTTTT. This gives the protein CASSPSLGRTGELFF.

The chain couples TRBV7-9 to TRBJ2-2; 10 bases match TRBD1. V lost 4 bases to trimming and J lost 3 bases; unmatched junction nucleotides: 5. There are 16 residues in the CDR3. Per the germline V gene, CDR1 is SEHNR and CDR2 is FQNEAQ (reference sequence). The CDR3 nucleotides read TGTGCCAGCAGCTCCTGGACAGGGGGAGACACCGGGGAGCTGTTTTTT. This sequence encodes CASSSWTGGDTGELFF.

This clone was found a few times. V gene TRBV5-1 combines with J gene TRBJ2-3; D not resolved. The V and J ends lost 0 bases and 2 bases respectively, with 7 bases between them. The CDR3 extends over 14 amino acids. Germline V gene sequence: CDR1 SGHRS, CDR2 YFSETQ. The CDR3 region is CASSLGGYTDTQYF. The CDR3 DNA is TGCGCCAGCAGCTTGGGCGGTTACACAGATACGCAGTATTTT.

This chain uses TRBV13 with TRBJ2-7; a weak D match, TRBD2 (7 bases). V dropped 4 bases and J dropped 6 bases, with 19 bases sitting between them. There are 15 residues in the CDR3. Per the germline V gene, CDR1 is PRHDT and CDR2 is FYEKMQ (reference sequence). In nucleotides, the CDR3 is TGTGCCAGCAGCTCAACTGGGGGGGGCTCGGGCGAGCAGTACTTC. This sequence encodes CASSSTGGGSGEQYF.

The table lists this clone with a count of one. V gene TRBV30 combines with J gene TRBJ1-1; a possible D gene is TRBD1 (6 bases). The CDR3 spans 14 residues. Trimming left V 0 bases short and J 1 base short, with 9 bases between. In germline, CDR1 is GTSNPN, CDR2 SVGIG (reference sequence). The CDR3 nucleotides are TGTGCCTGGAGTGTCACAGGGACGAACACTGAAGCTTTCTTT. Translating gives CAWSVTGTNTEAFF. Using reference TRBV30 and TRBJ1-1 for the parts outside the CDR3, the full variable domain is SQTIHQWPATLVQPVGSPLSLECTVEGTSNPNLYWYRQAAGRGLQLLFYSVGIGQISSEVPQNLSASRPQDRQFILSSKKLLLSDSGFYLCAWSVTGTNTEAFFGQGTRLTVV.

The chain combines TRBV20-1 with TRBJ1-1; the D is unclear. Trimming removed 6 bases at V and 3 bases at J, with 8 bases between. CDR1 is DFQATT, CDR2 SNEGSKA, per germline (reference sequence). The length of the CDR3 is 11 residues. CDR3: CSAKTYTEAFF. The CDR3 DNA reads as TGCAGTGCCAAAACTTACACTGAAGCTTTCTTT.

The chain recombines TRBV11-3 with TRBJ1-3; D may be TRBD1 (5 bases). Germline CDR1 reads SGHNT; CDR2 reads YENEEA. V was clipped by 5 bases and J by 4 bases, with 21 bases between them. There are 17 residues in the CDR3. CDR3 nucleotides: TGTGCCAGCAGCCCTTTGACACAGGAAAAACCCGGAAACACCATATATTTT. This sequence encodes CASSPLTQEKPGNTIYF.

The rearrangement joins TRBV28 to TRBJ1-1; D perhaps matches TRBD1 (5 bases). Per germline, CDR1 MDHEN and CDR2 SYDVKM. Deletions cut 5 bases from V and 2 bases from J, with 12 bases between. The CDR3 is made up of 14 amino acids. The CDR3 region is CASSPGTGNTEAFF. CDR3 nucleotide sequence: TGTGCCAGCAGTCCCGGGACGGGCAACACTGAAGCTTTCTTT.

This chain connects TRBV6-5 to TRBJ1-2; 7 bases are shared with TRBD1. The length of the CDR3 is 13 residues. V lost 6 bases to trimming and J lost 2 bases; unmatched junction nucleotides: 3. Germline CDR1 is MNHEY and CDR2 is SVGAGI. The CDR3 reads CASRRDSNYGYTF. In nucleotides, the CDR3 is TGTGCCAGCAGGCGGGACAGCAACTATGGCTACACCTTC.

This clone was counted once. This chain links TRBV4-3 with TRBJ1-2; tentative D call: TRBD1 (6 bases). V lost 4 bases and J 3 bases, leaving 18 bases between the germline ends. The germline gives CDR1 LGHNA, CDR2 YSLEER. This CDR3 has 16 residues. Written as DNA, the CDR3 is TGCGCCAGCAGCCCGAACGGGGGAGGGGGTTACTATGGCTACACCTTC. Its protein product is CASSPNGGGGYYGYTF.

The gene calls are TRBV12-5 and TRBJ2-2; the match to TRBD1 covers 8 bases. J gave up 4 bases and V 8 bases, and 12 bases lay outside the gene matches. The V gene's germline CDR1 is LGHNT and CDR2 FRNRAP. This CDR3 is 16 amino acids long. CDR3 in DNA: TGTGCTAGTACGTCTTCCGCGGGACAGGTCACCGGGGAGCTGTTTTTT. Translating it yields CASTSSAGQVTGELFF.

The rearrangement links TRBV11-3 to TRBJ1-1; TRBD1 matches 11 bases. Trimming cost V 4 bases and J 2 bases; bases outside gene matches: 3. The germline V gene encodes CDR1 SGHNT and CDR2 YENEEA. The CDR3 covers 15 residues. CDR3 nucleotides: TGTGCCAGCAGCTCGGGACAGGGGGATAACACTGAAGCTTTCTTT. It is translated as CASSSGQGDNTEAFF.

V is TRBV5-4 and J is TRBJ1-6; 9 bases agree with TRBD1. With V trimmed by 5 bases and J by 9 bases, 6 bases remained unmatched. This CDR3 region has 14 residues. Looked up from germline, CDR1 is SGHNT and CDR2 is YYREEE (reference sequence). CDR3 region: CASRSGTGISPLHF. The CDR3 nucleotides are TGTGCCAGCAGATCCGGGACAGGGATTTCACCCCTCCACTTT.

This sequence joins TRBV7-9 and TRBJ1-3; tentatively, D is TRBD1 (5 bases). Trimming shortened V by 7 bases and J by 4 bases, and 20 bases separated the two germline ends. This CDR3 comprises 16 residues. Germline lookup yields CDR1 SEHNR and CDR2 FQNEAQ (reference sequence). The CDR3 nucleotides read TGTGCCAGCACCCCACCGGGACCCCAAGGCGGAAACACCATATATTTT. Protein sequence: CASTPPGPQGGNTIYF.

This sequence joins TRBV6-4 and TRBJ2-7, with TRBD1 identical over 7 bases. The CDR3 has 16 amino acids. Losses at the gene ends were 5 bases for V and 2 bases for J; bases not matched to a gene: 12. Germline CDR1 reads MRHNA; CDR2 reads SNTAGT. The CDR3 loop reads CASSPKPGQKPYEQYF. CDR3 nucleotide sequence: TGTGCCAGCAGTCCTAAACCGGGACAGAAGCCCTACGAGCAGTACTTC.

The CDR3 loop reads CASSLDLQGLYNEQFF. CDR3 coding DNA: TGTGCCAGCAGCTTGGATCTACAGGGACTGTACAATGAGCAGTTCTTC. The chain employs TRBV5-4 and TRBJ2-1, with D perhaps matching TRBD1 or TRBD2 (6 bases each). The germline V gene encodes CDR1 SGHNT and CDR2 YYREEE (reference sequence). This CDR3 spans 16 amino acids. Trimming cost V 0 bases and J 4 bases, with 14 bases left between them. Filled out from reference TRBV5-4 and TRBJ2-1, the complete variable domain reads ETGVTQSPTHLIKTRGQQVTLRCSSQSGHNTVSWYQQALGQGPQFIFQYYREEENGRGNFPPRFSGLQFPNYSSELNVNALELDDSALYLCASSLDLQGLYNEQFFGPGTRLTVL.

The DNA of the CDR3 is TGTGCCATCAGTGAGACTGGTTTGATGCGGACCCAGTACTTC. Translation gives CAISETGLMRTQYF. The V gene is TRBV10-3, the J gene TRBJ2-5; no clear D. Trimming took off 2 bases at V and 7 bases at J, with 14 bases between the two ends. CDR1 and CDR2 (germline): ENHRY, SYGVKD. The CDR3 consists of 14 residues.

This clone was seen only a few times. This chain uses TRBV28 with TRBJ2-4; D could derive from TRBD1 or TRBD2 (5 bases each). The V gene's germline CDR1 is MDHEN and CDR2 SYDVKM. The CDR3 is made up of 13 amino acids. V was clipped by 6 bases and J by 7 bases, with 13 bases between them. The CDR3 reads CASRPTGPNIQYF. The CDR3, as DNA: TGTGCCAGCAGACCCACGGGGCCCAACATTCAGTACTTC.